This T cell receptor (beta chain) was recovered during a study of early T cells in non-severe SARS-CoV-2 infection. This clonotype has only a few counts. Each CDR3 protein gets one entry after TCRdb re-called the 5' RACE reads with MiXCR. The profile shows some 35,000 distinct CDR3 sequences, just under 4% of them singletons. This CDR3 has 15 amino acids. The ends were cut back, 4 bases at V and 6 bases at J, with 17 bases in the middle. The germline gives CDR1 ENHRY, CDR2 SYGVKD. J is TRBJ2-3 and V is TRBV10-3, with a tentative D call TRBD2 (5 bases). Sample: whole blood. This sequence was found in an adult who was a healthcare worker with PCR-confirmed SARS-CoV-2 infection or an uninfected control (not recorded which). CDR3 amino acids: CAISGFEGSLDTQYF. CDR3 DNA: TGTGCCATCAGTGGGTTTGAGGGAAGTCTCGATACGCAGTATTTT.